This TCR beta chain was sequenced during a study of control samples from healthy donors and cancer patients. Sequencing was performed with immunoSEQ multiplex PCR; in TCRdb, only in-frame clones are kept and a portion is missing. The table has approximately 100,000 clones, under 90% seen once. The CDR3 totals 13 residues. V was pared by 4 bases and J by 6 bases, with 14 bases between. CDR1 and CDR2 (germline): SGHNT, YYREEE (reference sequence). This clone occurred a few times. This TCR was sampled from a woman aged 40 to 55 in good health. The V gene is TRBV5-4, the J gene TRBJ2-7; D may be TRBD2 (5 bases). The sample taken for sequencing was blood. The CDR3 protein is CASSAEPGSEQYF. CDR3 bases: TGTGCCAGCAGCGCAGAGCCGGGGAGCGAGCAGTACTTC.